The 18 T cell receptor beta chains listed next were all sequenced from one sample in a study of blood T cell repertoires in COVID-19. Profiling relied on immunoSEQ multiplex PCR, and the TCRdb table lists in-frame clones only, not all of them. The table includes around 85,000 clones, around nine tenths detected once. Sample: peripheral blood. The receptors shown here come from a man aged 55-75 years with acute or convalescent COVID-19.

V is TRBV29-1 and J is TRBJ1-2, with 8 bases that match TRBD1. V gave up 6 bases and J gave up 7 bases; unmatched junction bases: 13. The CDR3 length is 14 residues. CDR1 SQVTM and CDR2 ANQGSEA come from the germline V gene. CDR3 DNA: TGCAGCGTGGGTAAAGGACAGGGAGTGTTTGGCTACACCTTC. It specifies CSVGKGQGVFGYTF. Using reference TRBV29-1 and TRBJ1-2 for the parts outside the CDR3, the full variable domain is SAVISQKPSRDICQRGTSLTIQCQVDSQVTMMFWYRQQPGQSLTLIATANQGSEATYESGFVIDKFPISRPNLTFSTLTVSNMSPEDSSIYLCSVGKGQGVFGYTFGSGTRLTVV.

The V gene is TRBV19, the J gene TRBJ2-3; D is perhaps TRBD1 (6 bases). Germline V gene data show CDR1 as LNHDA and CDR2 as SQIVND (reference sequence). V was trimmed by 0 bases and J by 2 bases, leaving 9 bases between them. This CDR3 has 15 residues. The CDR3 DNA reads TGTGCCAGTAGTATAGAACAGGGCTCCACAGATACGCAGTATTTT. It encodes CASSIEQGSTDTQYF.

The chain recombines TRBV14 with TRBJ2-5, with 7 bases lining up with TRBD2. Trimming at V came to 0 bases and at J to 4 bases, leaving 5 bases not matched to a gene. The germline gives CDR1 SGHDN, CDR2 FVKESK. This CDR3 has 15 residues. The CDR3 DNA is TGTGCCAGCAGCCAAGATTCAGCGGGGAGAGAGACCCAGTACTTC. It specifies CASSQDSAGRETQYF. The whole variable domain, remainder taken from reference TRBV14 and TRBJ2-5, is EAGVTQFPSHSVIEKGQTVTLRCDPISGHDNLYWYRRVMGKEIKFLLHFVKESKQDESGMPNNRFLAERTGGTYSTLKVQPAELEDSGVYFCASSQDSAGRETQYFGPGTRLLVL.

The chain recombines TRBV18 with TRBJ1-1; D not resolved. V gave up 0 bases and J gave up 1 base, with 6 bases separating them. CDR1 KGHSH and CDR2 LQKENI come from the germline V gene. The CDR3 contains 14 residues. The DNA for the CDR3 is TGTGCCAGCTCACCACCCCTCGGGAACACTGAAGCTTTCTTT. It is translated as CASSPPLGNTEAFF.

A few counts support this clone. The V call is TRBV7-6, the J call TRBJ2-3, with TRBD2 matching over 8 bases. Trimming took 4 bases from V and 2 from J; bases not matched to a gene: 11. Germline CDR1 is SGHVS and CDR2 is FNYEAQ. The length of the CDR3 is 17 residues. DNA of the CDR3: TGTGCCAGCAGCTCCTGGCCCGAGCGGGGGCCCACAGATACGCAGTATTTT. Translating it yields CASSSWPERGPTDTQYF.

The CDR3, as DNA: TGTGCCAGCTCACCACCGGGACAAACTTACAATGAGCAGTTCTTC. Its translation: CASSPPGQTYNEQFF. The chain couples TRBV18 to TRBJ2-1; D is possibly TRBD1 (6 bases). Germline assignment: CDR1 KGHSH and CDR2 LQKENI. CDR3 size: 15 residues. The ends were cut back, 0 bases at V and 4 bases at J, with 10 bases in the middle. Looking up the rest from reference TRBV18 and TRBJ2-1 gives the full variable domain: NAGVMQNPRHLVRRRGQEARLRCSPMKGHSHVYWYRQLPEEGLKFMVYLQKENIIDESGMPKERFSAEFPKEGPSILRIQQVVRGDSAAYFCASSPPGQTYNEQFFGPGTRLTVL.

V usage is TRBV6-4 and J usage is TRBJ1-5; a weak D match, TRBD1 (6 bases). This CDR3 comprises 20 residues. With 4 bases removed from V and 0 bases from J, the gap between germline ends came to 25 bases. Germline loops: CDR1 MRHNA, CDR2 SNTAGT. CDR3 region: CASSVESGQDKIYSNQPQHF. The CDR3, as DNA: TGTGCCAGCAGTGTAGAATCGGGACAAGATAAAATATATAGCAATCAGCCCCAGCATTTT.

V usage is TRBV5-1 and J usage is TRBJ2-3, with 11 bases identical to TRBD2. This CDR3 has 15 amino acids. J gave up 1 base and V 7 bases, and 5 bases lay outside the gene matches. The V gene's germline CDR1 is SGHRS and CDR2 YFSETQ. CDR3 bases: TGCGCCAGCTTACTAGCGGGGGAACGCACAGATACGCAGTATTTT. Translated: CASLLAGERTDTQYF.

The rearrangement joins TRBV3-1 (or the pseudogene TRBV3-2) to TRBJ2-3; a weak D match, TRBD2 (6 bases). V was clipped by 6 bases and J by 7 bases, with 11 bases between them. Germline CDR1 is LGHDT and CDR2 is YNNKEL (reference sequence). The CDR3 has 12 amino acids. For the CDR3, the DNA is TGTGCCAGCAGTCAGGCGGGGTATACGCAGTATTTT. It encodes CASSQAGYTQYF.

J is TRBJ1-3 and V is TRBV5-6, with TRBD1 identical over 10 bases. Germline CDR1 is SGHDT and CDR2 is YYEEEE. V lost 7 bases and J lost 4; bases outside the gene matches: 5. The CDR3 has 14 residues. In nucleotides, the CDR3 is TGTGCCAGCGAGGGACAGGGGCTAGGAAACACCATATATTTT. Amino acid sequence: CASEGQGLGNTIYF.

The chain links TRBV11-2 to TRBJ2-2; 8 nucleotides agree with TRBD2. Germline CDR1 reads SGHAT; CDR2 reads FQNNGV. CDR3 size: 15 residues. After removal of 3 bases from V and 6 bases from J, the junction contained 6 bases not matched to a gene. CDR3 loop: CASSFSPAGAGELFF. In DNA, the CDR3 is TGTGCCAGCAGCTTTTCCCCAGCGGGGGCCGGGGAGCTGTTTTTT.

This clone was detected a few times. CDR3 coding DNA: TGTGCCAGCAGCTTGGAACTAAATACGCAGTATTTT. Amino acid sequence: CASSLELNTQYF. The chain is built from TRBV5-6 and TRBJ2-3; D unclear. V lost 0 bases, J lost 7 bases, and 6 bases lay in between. CDR1 is SGHDT, CDR2 YYEEEE, per germline. The CDR3 sequence is 12 residues long.

V and J are TRBV7-7 and TRBJ1-1; maybe TRBD1 (6 bases). CDR3 length: 15 residues. Germline V gene sequence: CDR1 SSHAT, CDR2 FNYEAQ (reference sequence). The CDR3 spells CADGQLGVAGTEAFF. The CDR3 DNA is TGTGCAGACGGACAGTTGGGGGTGGCGGGCACTGAAGCTTTCTTT.

The V and J genes are TRBV4-1 and TRBJ2-5, with 7 bases fitting TRBD2. The CDR3 has 14 amino acids. Germline values: CDR1 MGHRA, CDR2 YSYEKL. The junction had 4 bases not matched to a gene; V was cut back by 1 base and J by 5 bases. CDR3 residues: CASSQGWEGETQYF. CDR3 bases: TGCGCCAGCAGCCAAGGGTGGGAGGGGGAGACCCAGTACTTC.

The rearrangement uses TRBV6-5 and TRBJ1-1, with D tentatively TRBD1 (5 bases). V was cut by 6 bases and J by 4 bases, with 15 bases left in between. This CDR3 region has 14 residues. CDR1 is MNHEY and CDR2 is SVGAGI in the germline V gene. The CDR3 reads CASSTGDVGTEAFF. Here the CDR3 DNA reads TGTGCCAGCAGCACGGGGGATGTGGGCACTGAAGCTTTCTTT.

This chain joins TRBV29-1 and TRBJ1-2; TRBD1 matches 10 bases. V lost 3 bases to trimming and J lost 8 bases; unmatched junction nucleotides: 9. Germline V CDR1 and CDR2: SQVTM, ANQGSEA. CDR3 length: 14 amino acids. The CDR3 loop is CSVEGQGLAWGYTF. CDR3 nucleotides: TGCAGCGTTGAGGGACAGGGGCTGGCTTGGGGCTACACCTTC. The complete variable domain, with remaining parts taken from reference TRBV29-1 and TRBJ1-2, reads SAVISQKPSRDICQRGTSLTIQCQVDSQVTMMFWYRQQPGQSLTLIATANQGSEATYESGFVIDKFPISRPNLTFSTLTVSNMSPEDSSIYLCSVEGQGLAWGYTFGSGTRLTVV.

The chain has TRBV23-1 and TRBJ1-2; 7 nucleotides agree with TRBD1. TRBV23-1 is placed among ORFs of uncertain function. This CDR3 has 13 residues. V shed 11 bases and J 7 bases; nucleotides not matched to a gene: 13. CDR3 coding DNA: TGCGCCGGCCCATGCGGACAGGTTGGTGGCTACACCTTC. Its translation: CAGPCGQVGGYTF.

The rearrangement uses TRBV23-1 and TRBJ2-3, with a possible D match to TRBD1 (6 bases). TRBV23-1 is flagged as an ORF with uncertain function. Deletions cut 6 bases from V and 3 bases from J, with 22 bases between. This CDR3 region has 17 residues. Here the CDR3 reads CASSPQGWVAVTDTQYF. CDR3 DNA sequence: TGCGCCAGCAGCCCCCAGGGGTGGGTGGCGGTAACAGATACGCAGTATTTT.